The rows below give T cell receptor beta chains drawn from one sample of a study of vaccination effects on CD4 cells after COVID-19. These receptors lack a known antigen. Profiled with immunoSEQ multiplex PCR; TCRdb holds only in-frame clones, not every one. The table lists about 59,000 clones, under 80% of them singletons. The source material was CD4+ T cells from PBMCs cultured with HCoV-OC43 spike peptides, sampled after COVID-19 vaccination. These receptors came from a human donor who received a COVID-19 vaccine. CDR3s include the opening cysteine and the closing phenylalanine or tryptophan. The order of the fields is J gene, CDR3 length, D gene, V gene, clone size, CDR3 protein, CDR3 DNA. A D gene is named only where the DNA matches it firmly. Size tells how often a clone was seen (once, few, many) or the class of an expanded clone, and some rows leave it out.

TRBJ1-1 13 . TRBV6-5 few CASTQVWNTEAFF TGTGCCAGCACTCAGGTGTGGAACACTGAAGCTTTCTTT
TRBJ1-2 15 . TRBV6-1 . CASSDGRTSVYGYTF TGTGCCAGCAGTGATGGCCGGACGTCCGTCTATGGCTACACCTTC
TRBJ2-3 14 . TRBV7-3 . CASRLQGNTDTQYF TGTGCCAGCAGATTACAGGGAAACACAGATACGCAGTATTTT
TRBJ2-2 14 . TRBV5-5 . CASSLAGNTGELFF TGTGCCAGCAGCTTAGCGGGGAACACCGGGGAGCTGTTTTTT
TRBJ1-6 16 . TRBV5-5 . CASSSTLVGASSPLHF TGTGCCAGCAGCTCGACCCTCGTAGGGGCCTCTTCACCCCTCCACTTT
TRBJ1-5 13 . TRBV12-3/TRBV12-4 . CASSLDSNQPQHF TGTGCCAGCAGTTTGGATAGCAATCAGCCCCAGCATTTT
TRBJ1-4 13 . TRBV21-1 . CASSKEADEKLFF TGTGCCAGCAGCAAAGAGGCGGATGAAAAACTGTTTTTT
TRBJ2-5 12 . TRBV29-1 . CSVSISSGTQYF TGCAGCGTTTCCATATCCTCCGGGACCCAGTACTTC
TRBJ2-1 18 . TRBV15 . CATSRDQGGLFGNNEQFF TGTGCCACCAGCAGAGATCAAGGCGGGCTCTTCGGGAACAATGAGCAGTTCTTC
TRBJ2-1 17 . TRBV7-2 . CASSQGLAYGSYNEQFF TGTGCCAGCAGCCAGGGGCTGGCGTACGGTTCCTACAATGAGCAGTTCTTC
TRBJ2-5 15 . TRBV19 . CASSIDRTYRETQYF TGTGCCAGTAGTATAGATCGAACATATAGGGAGACCCAGTACTTC
TRBJ1-2 15 . TRBV3-1/TRBV3-2 few CASSQNRGTNYGYTF TGTGCCAGCAGCCAAAACCGGGGTACTAACTATGGCTACACCTTC
TRBJ2-2 16 . TRBV5-1 . CASSLAPPSHAGELFF TGCGCCAGCAGCTTGGCCCCTCCCAGCCATGCCGGGGAGCTGTTTTTT
TRBJ1-6 14 . TRBV3-1/TRBV3-2 . CASRQQYRDSPLHF TGTGCCAGCAGGCAGCAGTATAGGGATTCACCCCTCCACTTT
TRBJ1-2 11 . TRBV12-3/TRBV12-4 . CASSLVGSPSF TGTGCCAGCAGTTTAGTAGGCAGCCCCTCGTTC
TRBJ2-5 17 . TRBV11-2 . CASSLGRGRRAGETQYF TGTGCCAGCAGCCTCGGGCGGGGGCGGAGGGCCGGGGAGACCCAGTACTTC
TRBJ1-2 20 . TRBV9 . CASSVVPTGTTRKTNYGYTF TGTGCCAGCAGCGTAGTCCCAACAGGGACCACCAGGAAGACTAACTATGGCTACACCTTC
TRBJ2-5 15 . TRBV5-1 . CASSQKQGPQETQYF TGCGCCAGCAGCCAGAAACAGGGCCCCCAAGAGACCCAGTACTTC
TRBJ2-3 14 . TRBV20-1 . CSASWGQGTDTQYF TGCAGTGCTAGTTGGGGCCAGGGCACAGATACGCAGTATTTT
TRBJ2-6 15 TRBD1 TRBV27 . CASSLRGTGANVLTF TGTGCCAGCAGCCTCAGGGGGACGGGGGCCAACGTCCTGACTTTC
TRBJ1-2 12 . TRBV12-3/TRBV12-4 . CASSLFNYGYTF TGTGCCAGCAGTTTATTTAACTATGGCTACACCTTC
TRBJ1-1 14 . TRBV18 . CASSQDSLNTEAFF TGTGCCAGCTCACAGGACAGCCTGAACACTGAAGCTTTCTTT